The 20 T cell receptor delta chains below come from one sample, sequenced in a study of γδ T cells in repeated Plasmodium falciparum infection. TCRdb re-called the multiplex PCR reads with CATT. This table holds 85,000 to 100,000 delta-chain clones, 0.85% to 1% found once. Gammadelta T cells were flow-sorted from PBMC into Vgamma9/Vdelta2+ and Vdelta2-negative populations for bulk analysis. Sample: gamma-delta T cells from blood. The source of these receptors is a pool of human donors (malaria-infected and uninfected, not separated).

As to this clone: Since a far larger clone is one base different, this is likely a read error. Other nucleotide sequences from this sample produce the same CDR3. The V and J genes are TRDV2 and TRDJ1, with D perhaps matching TRDD3 (6 bases). The J gene was missing in TCRdb and was found by matching the end of the DNA to germline. Germline V gives CDR1 GEAIGNYY, CDR2 EKD. The CDR3 totals 19 residues. V lost 1 base, J lost 1 base, and 24 bases lay in between. CDR3 in DNA: TGTGCCTGTGACACGGGGGGACCCGCCGAGGGACGGATCACCGATAAACTCATCTTT. Translating gives CACDTGGPAEGRITDKLIF.

Points on this clone: A far more abundant clone sits one base away, making this likely a read error. The same CDR3 is also encoded by other DNA sequences in this sample. The chain carries TRDV1 and TRDJ1, with D hard to call. TCRdb does not report a J gene; here it was assigned by matching the DNA to germline references. Germline V lookup: CDR1 TSWWSYY, CDR2 QGS. CDR3 length equals 19 residues. For the CDR3, the DNA is TGTGCTCTTGGGGAATTGAGTCTCCTCCCACTAACATACACCGACAAACTCATCTTT. As protein: CALGELSLLPLTYTDKLIF.

In its sample, this clone was seen a few times. The protein that TCRdb holds for this DNA derives from a much larger clone and differs from the translated DNA at residue 7, which likely indicates a read error; the protein shown here is translated from the DNA. The chain combines TRDV2 with TRDJ3; TRDD3 matches at 10 bases. Matching the DNA to germline supplied the J gene, which TCRdb does not give. CDR1 is GEAIGNYY and CDR2 is EKD in the germline V gene. The CDR3 is 21 amino acids. V dropped 0 bases and J dropped 0; count of bases not matched to a gene: 10. The CDR3 region is CACDTVPGDTVSSWDTRQMFF. The CDR3 region has the DNA TGTGCCTGTGACACCGTACCGGGGGATACGGTAAGCTCCTGGGACACCCGACAGATGTTTTTC.

About this clone: The mismatch at residue 3 between this DNA's translation and the TCRdb protein of a much larger clone likely reflects a read error; the protein shown is translated from the DNA. The chain couples TRDV2 to TRDJ3; 7 nucleotides align to TRDD3. The J gene, not given by TCRdb, was assigned here from a germline match of the nucleotide sequence. The CDR3 is 18 residues long. The V gene's germline CDR1 is GEAIGNYY and CDR2 EKD. This CDR3 is CARDTGGFSSWDTRQMFF. CDR3 coding DNA: TGTGCCCGTGACACCGGGGGATTCAGCTCCTGGGACACCCGACAGATGTTTTTC.

This clone was picked up a small number of times. TCRdb's protein for this DNA is that of a much larger clone and differs from the translation at residue 16, likely a read error; the protein shown is the DNA translation. The chain has TRDV2 and TRDJ3; 8 nucleotides match TRDD3. The germline CDR1 and CDR2 sequences are GEAIGNYY and EKD. CDR3 length: 19 residues. The CDR3 DNA follows: TGTGCCTGTGACACCGGCGGGATACGGGGATCCTGGGACACCCGAAAGATGTTTTTC. This encodes CACDTGGIRGSWDTRKMFF.

A note on this clone: TCRdb's protein, taken from a much larger clone, differs from this DNA's translation at residue 5, likely owing to a read error; the protein displayed comes from the DNA. The chain has TRDV2 and TRDJ1, with D possibly called TRDD2 or TRDD3 (6 bases each). Because TCRdb records no J gene, it was assigned here through a match of the DNA to germline. The CDR3 totals 17 residues. Per germline, CDR1 GEAIGNYY and CDR2 EKD. Trimming stripped 0 bases from V and 1 base from J, with 17 bases between. The CDR3 DNA sequence: TGTGCCTGTGACACCTGGGGGCCTTCCCAGGGCACCGATAAACTCATCTTT. This encodes CACDTWGPSQGTDKLIF.

To note about this clone: The protein that TCRdb holds for this DNA derives from a much larger clone and differs from the translated DNA at residue 3, which likely indicates a read error; the protein shown here is translated from the DNA. The CDR3: CAYDELGDSSKLIF. DNA for the CDR3: TGTGCCTATGACGAACTGGGGGATTCGAGTAAACTCATCTTT. V is TRDV2 and J is TRDJ1, with 10 nucleotides matching TRDD3. TCRdb gives no J gene; it was assigned here by matching the DNA to germline. Germline V gives CDR1 GEAIGNYY, CDR2 EKD. This CDR3 contains 14 residues.

In this sample, this clone turned up a few times. A far larger clone is only one base removed, so a read error is likely. The sample holds other DNA sequences that translate to the same CDR3. The CDR3 region is CALGERRETGGYQGSYTDKLIF. DNA of the CDR3: TGTGCTCTTGGGGAGCGGAGGGAGACTGGGGGATACCAAGGGTCGTACACCGATAAACTCATCTTT. The chain recombines TRDV1 with TRDJ1, with 12 bases matching TRDD3. TCRdb does not report a J gene; here it was assigned by matching the DNA to germline references. With V trimmed by 3 bases and J by 0 bases, 20 bases remained unmatched. The CDR3 length is 22 residues. Per germline, CDR1 TSWWSYY and CDR2 QGS.

This clone was seen only a few times. TCRdb lists the protein of a much larger clone for this DNA, which differs at residue 9, so this is likely a read error; the protein given here is translated from the DNA itself. This chain links TRDV2 with TRDJ1, with 8 bases identical to TRDD3. Assignment of the J gene here rests on matching the DNA to germline, because TCRdb gives none. Trimming removed 1 base from V and 6 bases from J; junction bases left unmatched: 9. CDR3 length equals 15 residues. CDR1 and CDR2 (germline): GEAIGNYY, EKD. The CDR3 nucleotides are TGTGCCTGTGACACGGTACTGGGGGGACGCTATAAACTCATCTTT. Translated, it gives CACDTVLGGRYKLIF.

This clone was recorded at least ten times. The identical CDR3 is also encoded by other nucleotide sequences in the sample. The chain uses TRDV1 and TRDJ1; possibly TRDD3 for D (10 bases). This CDR3 has 25 residues. Trimming removed 1 base at V and 1 base at J, with 40 bases between. CDR1 and CDR2 (germline): TSWWSYY, QGS. CDR3 sequence reads: CALGEPGLPTRFWGIGGGVTDKLIF. For the CDR3, the DNA is TGTGCTCTTGGGGAACCAGGCCTTCCTACGAGGTTCTGGGGGATAGGCGGCGGGGTCACCGATAAACTCATCTTT.

This clone was seen only a few times. A far larger clone is a single base away, which makes a read error likely. Additional DNA sequences in this sample encode the identical CDR3. This rearrangement joins TRDV1 to TRDJ1, with 12 bases aligning to TRDD3. In germline, CDR1 is TSWWSYY, CDR2 QGS. This CDR3 is built from 20 residues. The CDR3 sequence is CALGEWAPWGIREYTDKLIF. CDR3 sequence (DNA): TGTGCCCTTGGGGAATGGGCACCCTGGGGGATACGGGAGTACACCGATAAACTCATCTTT.

This clone was detected only a few times. This likely traces to a read error, being one base from a far larger clone. This same CDR3 is encoded by further DNA sequences in the sample. The chain couples TRDV1 to TRDJ1; TRDD2 agrees at 9 bases. V was pared by 2 bases and J by 0 bases, with 31 bases of the junction left unmatched. CDR3 size: 25 residues. Germline CDR1 reads TSWWSYY; CDR2 reads QGS. The CDR3 nucleotides are TGTGCTCTTGGGGAAGGCCGCGCAAGGACCTTCCTACGTAAGTGGGGGAACGTGTACACCGATAAACTCATCTTT. Translated, it gives CALGEGRARTFLRKWGNVYTDKLIF.

In the case of this clone: With a far larger clone one base away, a read error is the likely cause. Other DNA sequences of this sample code for an identical CDR3. The chain is built from TRDV2 and TRDJ1; TRDD3 aligns across 10 bases. No J gene is reported in TCRdb; it was inferred here by comparing the DNA with germline. The CDR3 has 16 amino acids. With 1 base clipped from V and 0 bases from J, the junction kept 4 bases outside the gene matches. CDR1 and CDR2 from the germline V gene are GEAIGNYY and EKD. The CDR3 here is CACDTMGDTDTDKLIF. The CDR3 nucleotides are TGTGCCTGTGACACGATGGGGGATACAGACACCGATAAACTCATCTTT.

In regard to this clone: TCRdb pairs this DNA with a much larger clone's protein that differs at residue 19, likely a read error; the protein shown was translated from the DNA. CDR3 nucleotide sequence: TGTGCTCTTGGGGCCCCTGCTTCCCCCTGGGGGATACCGCCAAGCTCCTGGGACGCCCGACAGATGTTTTTC. Its translation: CALGAPASPWGIPPSSWDARQMFF. This rearrangement joins TRDV1 to TRDJ3, with TRDD3 matching 11 bases. The germline V gene encodes CDR1 TSWWSYY and CDR2 QGS. The CDR3 consists of 24 residues.

With respect to this clone: The mismatch at residue 21 between this DNA's translation and the TCRdb protein of a much larger clone likely reflects a read error; the protein shown is translated from the DNA. V and J are TRDV2 and TRDJ3; 10 bases map to TRDD3. No J segment appears in TCRdb, so it was assigned here by matching the sequence to germline. The CDR3 is 26 amino acids. CDR1 is GEAIGNYY and CDR2 is EKD in the germline V gene. The CDR3 protein is CACDPFPLGYQGTGGSSSWDARQMFF. DNA for the CDR3: TGTGCCTGTGACCCGTTCCCCCTAGGGTACCAGGGAACTGGGGGATCAAGCTCCTGGGACGCCCGACAGATGTTTTTC.

This clone was seen a handful of times. TCRdb lists the protein of a much larger clone for this DNA, which differs at residue 14, so this is likely a read error; the protein given here is translated from the DNA itself. The chain's CDR3 is CALGTTKRGYANHADKLIF. CDR3 DNA: TGTGCTCTTGGGACTACCAAGCGGGGATACGCCAATCACGCCGATAAACTCATCTTT. V gene TRDV1 combines with J gene TRDJ1; 9 nucleotides match TRDD3. The J gene, missing from TCRdb, was assigned here through DNA to germline matching. This CDR3 has 19 amino acids. The trim removed 5 bases at V and 3 bases at J, leaving 19 bases unmatched. The germline V gene has CDR1 TSWWSYY and CDR2 QGS.

This clone turned up a few times. TCRdb has a much larger clone's protein, which differs at residue 10 from the translation of this DNA, likely because of a read error; what is shown is the protein translated from the DNA. The chain has TRDV1 and TRDJ1, with D possibly being TRDD3 (6 bases). Germline CDR1 and CDR2: TSWWSYY and QGS. CDR3 length equals 20 residues. V was pared by 2 bases and J by 0 bases, with 25 bases between. The CDR3 DNA is TGTGCTCTTGGGGAATCGAAATCCCGCCCGCCTGGGGAGTACACCGATAAACTCATCTTT. It translates to CALGESKSRPPGEYTDKLIF.

About this clone itself: The translation of this DNA and the TCRdb protein of a much larger clone differ at residue 19, probably owing to a read error; the protein shown here is translated from the DNA. No J gene was assigned, while the V gene was called as TRDV1; TRDD3, the D gene given by the table, was not confirmed from the DNA. CDR1 TSWWSYY and CDR2 QGS come from the germline V gene. The CDR3 runs 21 residues. The CDR3 region is CALGEYYPNNYWGIPTDKPIF. The CDR3 region has the DNA TGTGCTCTTGGGGAATACTACCCTAACAACTACTGGGGGATACCCACCGATAAACCCATCTTT.

This clone was found a few times. A far larger clone differs by one base, so this is likely a read error. This sample also contains other DNA sequences that code for the same CDR3. The chain couples TRDV2 to TRDJ1; 7 bases fit TRDD3. Here the J gene came from matching the DNA to germline, since TCRdb omits it. Germline V gene lookup returns CDR1 GEAIGNYY and CDR2 EKD. V trimming: 7 bases; J trimming: 5 bases; junction bases outside the gene matches: 15. The CDR3 loop spans 15 amino acids. CDR3 residues: CACDYWGSQGDKLIF. CDR3 nucleotide sequence: TGTGCCTGCGACTACTGGGGCTCCCAAGGGGATAAACTCATCTTT.

In regard to this clone: TCRdb lists the protein of a much larger clone for this DNA, which differs at residue 13, so this is likely a read error; the protein given here is translated from the DNA itself. CDR3 sequence reads: CACDRLGGNYTDRLIF. DNA of the CDR3: TGTGCCTGTGACCGACTGGGGGGGAACTACACCGATAGACTCATCTTT. The gene calls are TRDV2 and TRDJ1, with TRDD3 matching over 8 bases. Germline matching of the DNA provided the J gene here, since TCRdb leaves it blank. Germline CDR1 GEAIGNYY, CDR2 EKD. The CDR3 loop spans 16 amino acids.